The clone carrying this T cell receptor beta chain appeared a single time. How the authors handled the data: Quantification of nucleated cells was approximated via reference gene primer amplification. The data were produced by immunoSEQ multiplex PCR, yet TCRdb's version contains in-frame clones alone and is incomplete. V and J calls and clone size are those listed in that table; D and trimming were worked out from the DNA. The top ten clones hold approximately 3.4% of a sample with around 500,000 clones, 70% to 90% of them seen once. This sample was taken from a study of blood T cell repertoires in COVID-19. The wider study: From the United States, Italy and Spain came samples of acute and convalescent COVID-19. T cells, B-cell-depleted T cells, or PBMCs provided the cDNA or gDNA that served as material.

This CDR3 contains 14 residues. The V segment lost 8 bases and the J segment 7 bases; nucleotides outside the gene matches: 13. Germline loops: CDR1 MNHNY, CDR2 SVGAGI (reference sequence). The clonotype originates from a human donor in a cohort sampled during active COVID-19. The source material was peripheral blood. The chain is built from TRBV6-6 and TRBJ2-7; TRBD2 matches at 8 bases. The CDR3 bases are TGTGCCAGCCTTAGGAGCGGGAGCCCTCGGGAGCAGTACTTC. This encodes CASLRSGSPREQYF.